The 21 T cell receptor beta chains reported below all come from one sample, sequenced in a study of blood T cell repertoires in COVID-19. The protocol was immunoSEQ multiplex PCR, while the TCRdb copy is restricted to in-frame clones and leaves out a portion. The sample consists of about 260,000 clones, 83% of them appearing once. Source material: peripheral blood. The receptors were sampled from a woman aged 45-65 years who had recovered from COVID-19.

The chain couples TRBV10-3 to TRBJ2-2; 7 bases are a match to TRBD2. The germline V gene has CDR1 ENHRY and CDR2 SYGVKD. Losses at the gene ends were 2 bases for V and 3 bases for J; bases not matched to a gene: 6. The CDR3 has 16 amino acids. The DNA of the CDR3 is TGTGCCATCAGTGAGCCGTTTGGGAGGGACACCGGGGAGCTGTTTTTT. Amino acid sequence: CAISEPFGRDTGELFF.

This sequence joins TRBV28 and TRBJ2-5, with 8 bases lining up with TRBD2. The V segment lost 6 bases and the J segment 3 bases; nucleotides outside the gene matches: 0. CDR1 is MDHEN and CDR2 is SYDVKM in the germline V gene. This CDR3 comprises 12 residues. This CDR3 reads CASSGGEETQYF. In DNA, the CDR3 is TGTGCCAGCAGCGGGGGGGAAGAGACCCAGTACTTC.

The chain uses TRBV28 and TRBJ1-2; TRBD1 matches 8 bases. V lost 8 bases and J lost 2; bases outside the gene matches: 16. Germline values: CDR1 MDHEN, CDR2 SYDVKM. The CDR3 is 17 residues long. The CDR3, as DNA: TGTGCCAGCCATTCGGACAGGGAGTATTCGACAAACTATGGCTACACCTTC. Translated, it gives CASHSDREYSTNYGYTF.

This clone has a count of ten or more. CDR3 loop: CASSVRVSGSSYNEQFF. The CDR3 DNA reads TGTGCCAGCAGCGTAAGGGTGTCGGGGAGCTCCTACAATGAGCAGTTCTTC. The rearrangement uses TRBV11-2 and TRBJ2-1, with D possibly being TRBD2 (5 bases). The CDR3 runs 17 residues. CDR1 is SGHAT and CDR2 is FQNNGV in the germline V gene. The ends were cut back, 5 bases at V and 0 bases at J, with 17 bases in the middle.

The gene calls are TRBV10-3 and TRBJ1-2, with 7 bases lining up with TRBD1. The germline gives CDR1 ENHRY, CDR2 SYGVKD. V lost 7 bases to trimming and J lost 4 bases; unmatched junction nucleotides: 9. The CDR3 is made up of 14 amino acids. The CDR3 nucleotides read TGTGCCATCAAACCGGGACAGATGACCTATGGCTACACCTTC. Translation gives CAIKPGQMTYGYTF.

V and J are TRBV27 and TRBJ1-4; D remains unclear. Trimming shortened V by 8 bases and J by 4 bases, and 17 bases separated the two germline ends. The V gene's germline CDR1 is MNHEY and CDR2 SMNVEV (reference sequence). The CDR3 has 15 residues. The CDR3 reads CASRLSAWVNEKLFF. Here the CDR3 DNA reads TGTGCCAGCCGACTGAGCGCGTGGGTTAATGAAAAACTGTTTTTT.

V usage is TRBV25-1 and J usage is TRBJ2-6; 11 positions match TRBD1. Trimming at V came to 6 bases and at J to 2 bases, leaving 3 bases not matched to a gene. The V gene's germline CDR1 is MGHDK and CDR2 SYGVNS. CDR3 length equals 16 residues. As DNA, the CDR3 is TGTGCCAGCAGCCGGGACAGGGGGGCTGGGGCCAACGTCCTGACTTTC. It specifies CASSRDRGAGANVLTF.

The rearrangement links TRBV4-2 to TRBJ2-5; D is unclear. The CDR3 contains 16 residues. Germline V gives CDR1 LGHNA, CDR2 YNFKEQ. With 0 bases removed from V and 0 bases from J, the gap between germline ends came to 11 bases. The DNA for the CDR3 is TGTGCCAGCAGCCAAGAAGGAGCGAGGTACCAAGAGACCCAGTACTTC. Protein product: CASSQEGARYQETQYF.

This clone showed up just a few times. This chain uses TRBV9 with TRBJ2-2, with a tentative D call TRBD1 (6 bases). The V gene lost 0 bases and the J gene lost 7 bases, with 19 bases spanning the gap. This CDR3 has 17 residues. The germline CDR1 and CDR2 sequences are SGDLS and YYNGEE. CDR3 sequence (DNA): TGTGCCAGCAGCGTAGGGGTTTGGGACACTGAGGGCGGGGAGCTGTTTTTT. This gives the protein CASSVGVWDTEGGELFF.

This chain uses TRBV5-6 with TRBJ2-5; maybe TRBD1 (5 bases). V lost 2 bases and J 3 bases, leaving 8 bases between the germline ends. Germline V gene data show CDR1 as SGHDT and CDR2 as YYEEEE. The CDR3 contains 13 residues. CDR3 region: CASSLGREETQYF. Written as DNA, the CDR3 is TGTGCCAGCAGCTTAGGCAGGGAAGAGACCCAGTACTTC.

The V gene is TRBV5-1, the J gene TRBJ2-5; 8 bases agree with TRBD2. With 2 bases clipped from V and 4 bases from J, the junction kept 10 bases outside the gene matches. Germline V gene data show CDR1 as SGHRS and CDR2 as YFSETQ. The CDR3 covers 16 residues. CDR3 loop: CASSLSNAGGVETQYF. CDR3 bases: TGCGCCAGCAGCTTAAGTAATGCGGGGGGCGTAGAGACCCAGTACTTC. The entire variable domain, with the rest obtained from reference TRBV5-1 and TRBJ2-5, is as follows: KAGVTQTPRYLIKTRGQQVTLSCSPISGHRSVSWYQQTPGQGLQFLFEYFSETQRNKGNFPGRFSGRQFSNSRSEMNVSTLELGDSALYLCASSLSNAGGVETQYFGPGTRLLVL.

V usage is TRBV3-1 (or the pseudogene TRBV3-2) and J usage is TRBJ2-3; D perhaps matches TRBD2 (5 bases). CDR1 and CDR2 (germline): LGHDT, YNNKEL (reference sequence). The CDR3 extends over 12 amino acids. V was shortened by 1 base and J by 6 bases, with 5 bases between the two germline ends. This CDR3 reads CASSQGGDTQYF. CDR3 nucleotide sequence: TGTGCCAGCAGCCAAGGAGGGGATACGCAGTATTTT.

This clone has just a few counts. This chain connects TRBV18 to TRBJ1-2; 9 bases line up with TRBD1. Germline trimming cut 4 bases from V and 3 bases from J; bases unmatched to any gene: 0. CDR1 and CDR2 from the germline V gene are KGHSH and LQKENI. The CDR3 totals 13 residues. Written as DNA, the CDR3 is TGTGCCAGCTCACGACAGGGGGACTATGGCTACACCTTC. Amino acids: CASSRQGDYGYTF.

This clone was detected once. The CDR3 region has the DNA TGTGCCAGCAGTTTTGGGGCCCCACCTGAAGCTTTCTTT. Protein: CASSFGAPPEAFF. V is TRBV12-3 or TRBV12-4 and J is TRBJ1-1; D possibly corresponds to TRBD1 (5 bases). This CDR3 region has 13 residues. Trimming left V 3 bases short and J 6 bases short, with 11 bases between.

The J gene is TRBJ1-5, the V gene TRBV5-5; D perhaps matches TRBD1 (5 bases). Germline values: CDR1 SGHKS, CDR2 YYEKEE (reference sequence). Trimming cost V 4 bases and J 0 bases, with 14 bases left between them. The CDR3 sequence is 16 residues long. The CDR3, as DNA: TGTGCCAGCAGCCGAATAGACAGCTATAGCAATCAGCCCCAGCATTTT. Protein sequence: CASSRIDSYSNQPQHF.

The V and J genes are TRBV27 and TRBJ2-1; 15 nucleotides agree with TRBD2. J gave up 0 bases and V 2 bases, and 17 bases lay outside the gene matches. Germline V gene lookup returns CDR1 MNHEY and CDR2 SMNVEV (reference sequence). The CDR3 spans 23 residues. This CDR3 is CASSLKGLAGGRPYPSSYNEQFF. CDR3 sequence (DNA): TGTGCCAGCAGTTTAAAGGGACTAGCGGGGGGCCGTCCCTACCCGAGCTCCTACAATGAGCAGTTCTTC.

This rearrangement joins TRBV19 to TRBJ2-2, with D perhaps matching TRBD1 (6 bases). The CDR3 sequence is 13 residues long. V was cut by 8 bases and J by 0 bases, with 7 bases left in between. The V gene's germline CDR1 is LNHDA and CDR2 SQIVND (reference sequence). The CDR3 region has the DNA TGTGCCAGTGGACAGACGAACACCGGGGAGCTGTTTTTT. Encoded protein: CASGQTNTGELFF.

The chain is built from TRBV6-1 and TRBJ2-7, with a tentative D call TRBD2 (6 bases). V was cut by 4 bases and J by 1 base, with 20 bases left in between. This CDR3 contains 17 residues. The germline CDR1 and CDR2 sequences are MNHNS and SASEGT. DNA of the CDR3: TGTGCCAGCAGTGCGACCTCCCGTGCGGGGAGGTCCTACGAGCAGTACTTC. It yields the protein CASSATSRAGRSYEQYF.

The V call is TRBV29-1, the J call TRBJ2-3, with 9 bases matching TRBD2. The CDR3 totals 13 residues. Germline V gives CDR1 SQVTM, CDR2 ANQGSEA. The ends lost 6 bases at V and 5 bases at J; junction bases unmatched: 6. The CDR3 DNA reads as TGCAGCGTCCGAGCACTAGCGGGAGATACGCAGTATTTT. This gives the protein CSVRALAGDTQYF.

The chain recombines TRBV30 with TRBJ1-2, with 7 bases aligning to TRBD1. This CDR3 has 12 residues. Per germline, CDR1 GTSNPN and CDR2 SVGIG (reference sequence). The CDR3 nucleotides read TGTGTAAAGACAGGGAAGGGTGATGGCTACACCTTC. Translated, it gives CVKTGKGDGYTF.

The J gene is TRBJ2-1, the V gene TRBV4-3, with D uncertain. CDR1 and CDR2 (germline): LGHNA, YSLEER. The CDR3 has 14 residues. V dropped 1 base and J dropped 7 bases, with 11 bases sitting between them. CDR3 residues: CASSQGAGRNEQFF. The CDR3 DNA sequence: TGCGCCAGCAGCCAAGGGGCAGGAAGGAATGAGCAGTTCTTC.